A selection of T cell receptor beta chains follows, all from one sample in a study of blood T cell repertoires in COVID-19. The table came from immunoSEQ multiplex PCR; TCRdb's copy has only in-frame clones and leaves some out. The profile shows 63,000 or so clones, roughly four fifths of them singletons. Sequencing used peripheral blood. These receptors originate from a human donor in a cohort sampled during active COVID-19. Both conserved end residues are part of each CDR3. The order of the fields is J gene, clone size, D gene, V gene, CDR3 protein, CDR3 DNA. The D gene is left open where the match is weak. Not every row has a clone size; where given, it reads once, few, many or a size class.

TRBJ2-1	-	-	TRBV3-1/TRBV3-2	CASSHRAAAYNEQFF	TGTGCCAGCAGCCACCGAGCAGCGGCCTACAATGAGCAGTTCTTC
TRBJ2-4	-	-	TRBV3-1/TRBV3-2	CASSQGPSAVYF	TGTGCCAGCAGCCAAGGCCCTAGTGCGGTTTACTTC
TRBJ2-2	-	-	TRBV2	CASSEGRTAPGELFF	TGTGCCAGCAGTGAAGGAAGGACAGCCCCCGGGGAGCTGTTTTTT
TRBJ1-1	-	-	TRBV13	CASSSPLNTEAFF	TGTGCCAGCAGCTCCCCCTTAAACACTGAAGCTTTCTTT
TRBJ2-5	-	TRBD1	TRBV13	CASSPRGKSWQETQYF	TGTGCCAGCAGCCCCAGGGGGAAGAGTTGGCAAGAGACCCAGTACTTC
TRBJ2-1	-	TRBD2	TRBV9	CASSPPGAGGSVYMYNEQFF	TGTGCCAGCAGCCCCCCGGGAGCGGGGGGTTCCGTTTATATGTACAATGAGCAGTTCTTC
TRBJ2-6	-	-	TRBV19	CASSIVHTSGANVLTF	TGTGCCAGTAGTATAGTCCACACCTCTGGGGCCAACGTCCTGACTTTC
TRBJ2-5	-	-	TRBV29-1	CSATRETQYF	TGCAGCGCAACGAGGGAGACCCAGTACTTC
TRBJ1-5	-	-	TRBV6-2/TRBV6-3	CASSYSRYQPQHF	TGTGCCAGCAGTTACTCGCGATATCAGCCCCAGCATTTT
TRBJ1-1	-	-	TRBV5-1	CASTAGVNTEAFF	TGCGCCAGCACGGCAGGGGTGAACACTGAAGCTTTCTTT
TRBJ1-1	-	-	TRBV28	CASSPPRGSYTEAFF	TGTGCCAGCAGTCCACCCAGGGGATCCTACACTGAAGCTTTCTTT
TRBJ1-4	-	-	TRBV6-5	CASSYGRESREKLFF	TGTGCCAGCAGTTACGGCAGGGAAAGTCGTGAAAAACTGTTTTTT
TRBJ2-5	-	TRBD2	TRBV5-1	CASSFGWEGQETQYF	TGCGCCAGCAGCTTCGGGTGGGAGGGTCAAGAGACCCAGTACTTC
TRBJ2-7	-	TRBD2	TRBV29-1	CSVEGQGGYEQYF	TGCAGCGTTGAAGGCCAGGGAGGGTACGAGCAGTACTTC
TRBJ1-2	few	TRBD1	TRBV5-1	CASSLDGTVPNYGYTF	TGCGCCAGCAGCTTGGATGGGACAGTCCCTAACTATGGCTACACCTTC
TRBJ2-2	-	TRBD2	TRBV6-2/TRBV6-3	CASSYSGGAPGELFF	TGTGCCAGCAGTTATAGCGGGGGGGCGCCCGGGGAGCTGTTTTTT
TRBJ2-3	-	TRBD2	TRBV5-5	CASSLGLAGGEDTQYF	TGTGCCAGCAGCTTGGGTCTAGCGGGAGGGGAGGATACGCAGTATTTT
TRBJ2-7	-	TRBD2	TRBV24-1	CATSEPSGRAVGEQYF	TGTGCCACCAGTGAGCCTAGCGGGAGGGCCGTAGGCGAGCAGTACTTC
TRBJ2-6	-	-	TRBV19	CASSTTDSSGANVLTF	TGTGCCAGTAGTACGACAGACAGCTCTGGGGCCAACGTCCTGACTTTC
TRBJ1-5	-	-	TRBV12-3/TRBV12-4	CASSLPIKRRQHF	TGTGCCAGCAGTTTACCGATTAAGCGACGGCAGCATTTT
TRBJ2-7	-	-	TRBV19	CASSINRENEQYF	TGTGCCAGTAGTATAAACAGAGAGAACGAGCAGTACTTC
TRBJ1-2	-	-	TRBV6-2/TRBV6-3	CASSAGQTGPTPLYGYTF	TGTGCCAGCAGTGCAGGTCAGACAGGACCCACACCCCTTTATGGCTACACCTTC
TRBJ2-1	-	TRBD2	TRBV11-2	CASSSGRLAGRNEQFF	TGTGCCAGCAGCTCAGGGAGGCTAGCGGGCCGGAATGAGCAGTTCTTC
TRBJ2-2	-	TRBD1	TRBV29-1	CSAVDRGNGTGELFF	TGCAGCGCGGTTGACAGGGGGAATGGCACCGGGGAGCTGTTTTTT
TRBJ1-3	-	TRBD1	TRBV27	CASSLFEQGLRSGNTIYF	TGTGCCAGCAGTTTATTTGAACAGGGGCTTCGCTCTGGAAACACCATATATTTT
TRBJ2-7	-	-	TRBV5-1	CASSLGTPLEQYF	TGCGCCAGCAGCTTGGGGACACCTCTCGAGCAGTACTTC
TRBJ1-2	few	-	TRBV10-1	CARKTENYGYTF	TGCGCCAGAAAGACAGAAAACTATGGCTACACCTTC
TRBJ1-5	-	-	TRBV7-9	CASSLGQGSSNQPQHF	TGTGCCAGCAGCTTGGGGCAGGGATCTAGCAATCAGCCCCAGCATTTT
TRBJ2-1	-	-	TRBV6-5	CASSLAGPGINEQLF	TGTGCCAGCAGTTTGGCGGGACCAGGGATCAATGAGCAGCTCTTC
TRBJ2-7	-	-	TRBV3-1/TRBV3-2	CASSQGERYEQYF	TGTGCCAGCAGCCAAGGAGAACGCTACGAGCAGTACTTC
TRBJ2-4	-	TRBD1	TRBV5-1	CASFPGTGNIQYF	TGCGCCAGTTTCCCCGGGACAGGGAACATTCAGTACTTC
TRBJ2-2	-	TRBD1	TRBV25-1	CASRATGQTYANTGELFF	TGTGCCAGCAGAGCAACGGGACAGACCTATGCGAACACCGGGGAGCTGTTTTTT
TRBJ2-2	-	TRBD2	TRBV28	CASSPTSGRAGELFF	TGTGCCAGCAGCCCGACTAGCGGGAGGGCCGGGGAGCTGTTTTTT
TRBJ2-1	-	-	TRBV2	CASILQGAGSYNEQFF	TGTGCCAGCATTCTGCAGGGTGCGGGATCTTACAATGAGCAGTTCTTC
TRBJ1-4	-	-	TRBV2	CASSGGVATNEKLFF	TGTGCCAGCAGTGGCGGAGTAGCAACTAATGAAAAACTGTTTTTT
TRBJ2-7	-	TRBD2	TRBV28	CASRREGLAGGGEQYF	TGTGCCAGCAGGAGAGAGGGACTAGCGGGAGGCGGCGAGCAGTACTTC
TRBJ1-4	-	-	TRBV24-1	CATSDTTNERLFF	TGTGCCACCAGTGACACAACTAATGAAAGACTGTTTTTT
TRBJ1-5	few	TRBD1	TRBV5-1	CASSFGAGGGQPQHF	TGCGCCAGCAGCTTTGGGGCAGGGGGCGGTCAGCCCCAGCATTTT
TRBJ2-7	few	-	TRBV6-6	CASTLQQGSYEQYF	TGTGCCAGCACCCTCCAGCAGGGTTCCTACGAGCAGTACTTC
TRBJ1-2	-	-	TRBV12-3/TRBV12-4	CASSATALAGYTF	TGTGCCAGCAGTGCTACAGCTTTGGCTGGCTACACCTTC
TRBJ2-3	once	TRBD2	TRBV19	CASSIGGRYTDTQYF	TGTGCCAGTAGTATAGGCGGGAGGTACACAGATACGCAGTATTTT
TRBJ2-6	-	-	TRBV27	CASRPNLAGIGANVLTF	TGTGCCAGCAGACCTAACCTGGCGGGCATTGGGGCCAACGTCCTGACTTTC
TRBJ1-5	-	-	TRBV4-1	CASSQDGGRVEPQHF	TGCGCCAGCAGCCAAGACGGGGGGAGGGTGGAGCCCCAGCATTTT
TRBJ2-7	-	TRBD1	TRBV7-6	CASSALQGLTYEQYF	TGTGCCAGCAGCGCCCTACAGGGGCTCACCTACGAGCAGTACTTC
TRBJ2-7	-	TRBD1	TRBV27	CASSSLLQGPYEQYF	TGTGCCAGCAGTTCGTTGTTACAGGGGCCTTACGAGCAGTACTTC
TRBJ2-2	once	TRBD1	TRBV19	CASMARKDRGNTGELFF	TGTGCCAGTATGGCCCGGAAGGACAGGGGGAACACCGGGGAGCTGTTTTTT
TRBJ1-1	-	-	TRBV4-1	CASSQDGRVNTEAFF	TGCGCCAGCAGCCAAGATGGCCGGGTTAACACTGAAGCTTTCTTT
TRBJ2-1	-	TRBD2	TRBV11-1	CASSLVASGGDNEQFF	TGTGCCAGCAGCTTAGTTGCTAGCGGGGGGGATAATGAGCAGTTCTTC
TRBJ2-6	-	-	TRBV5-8	CASSFSGANVLTF	TGTGCCAGCAGCTTTAGTGGGGCCAACGTCCTGACTTTC
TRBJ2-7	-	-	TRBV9	CASSVGDNSYEQYF	TGTGCCAGCAGCGTAGGGGACAACTCCTACGAGCAGTACTTC
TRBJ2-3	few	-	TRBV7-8	CASSLEAGYLSQYF	TGTGCCAGCAGCTTAGAAGCAGGCTACCTATCGCAGTATTTT
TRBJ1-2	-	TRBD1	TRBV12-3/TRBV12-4	CASRSTGVGGYTF	TGTGCCAGCAGGTCCACAGGGGTGGGTGGCTACACCTTC
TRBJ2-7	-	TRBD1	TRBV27	CASSSGQGPYEQYF	TGTGCCAGCAGTTCGGGACAGGGCCCCTACGAGCAGTACTTC
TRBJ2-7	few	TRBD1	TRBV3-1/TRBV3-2	CASSDRGKTYEQYF	TGTGCCAGCAGCGACAGGGGCAAGACCTACGAGCAGTACTTC
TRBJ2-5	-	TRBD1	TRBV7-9	CASSYTRQGPETQYF	TGTGCCAGCAGCTATACCCGACAGGGGCCAGAGACCCAGTACTTC
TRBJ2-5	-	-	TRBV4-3	CASSQERHTGKMSQETQYF	TGCGCCAGCAGCCAAGAACGGCATACAGGGAAGATGAGTCAAGAGACCCAGTACTTC
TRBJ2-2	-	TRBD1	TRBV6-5	CATTFGTDTGELFF	TGTGCCACCACCTTTGGGACAGACACCGGGGAGCTGTTTTTT